The clone carrying this T cell receptor (beta chain) occurred a few times. This sample stems from a study of T cell responses to AZD1222 COVID-19 vaccine. The protocol was immunoSEQ multiplex PCR, while the TCRdb copy is restricted to in-frame clones and leaves out a portion. The profile shows more than 35,000 clones, around 80% of them singletons. V lost 6 bases to trimming and J lost 5 bases, with 7 bases between them. The CDR3 has 11 residues. The chain recombines TRBV12-3 or TRBV12-4 with TRBJ1-2, with D unclear. The TCR originated in an adult in good health. The source material was peripheral blood, sampled on day 0 of AZD1222 vaccination. This CDR3 is CASSSRYGYTF. DNA for the CDR3: TGTGCCAGCAGCTCCCGGTATGGCTACACCTTC.